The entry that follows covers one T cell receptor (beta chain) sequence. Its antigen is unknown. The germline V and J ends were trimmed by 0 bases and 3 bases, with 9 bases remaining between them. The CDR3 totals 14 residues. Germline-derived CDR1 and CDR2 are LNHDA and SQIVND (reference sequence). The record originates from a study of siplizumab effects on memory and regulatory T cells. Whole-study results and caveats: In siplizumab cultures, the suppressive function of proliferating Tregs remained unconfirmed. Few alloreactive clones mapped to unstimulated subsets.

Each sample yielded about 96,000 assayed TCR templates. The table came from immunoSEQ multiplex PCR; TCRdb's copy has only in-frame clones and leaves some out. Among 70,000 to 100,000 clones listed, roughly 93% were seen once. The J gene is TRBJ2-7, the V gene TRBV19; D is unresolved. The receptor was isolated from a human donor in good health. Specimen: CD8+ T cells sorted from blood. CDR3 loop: CASSIDADFYEQYF. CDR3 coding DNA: TGTGCCAGTAGTATAGATGCAGATTTCTACGAGCAGTACTTC.